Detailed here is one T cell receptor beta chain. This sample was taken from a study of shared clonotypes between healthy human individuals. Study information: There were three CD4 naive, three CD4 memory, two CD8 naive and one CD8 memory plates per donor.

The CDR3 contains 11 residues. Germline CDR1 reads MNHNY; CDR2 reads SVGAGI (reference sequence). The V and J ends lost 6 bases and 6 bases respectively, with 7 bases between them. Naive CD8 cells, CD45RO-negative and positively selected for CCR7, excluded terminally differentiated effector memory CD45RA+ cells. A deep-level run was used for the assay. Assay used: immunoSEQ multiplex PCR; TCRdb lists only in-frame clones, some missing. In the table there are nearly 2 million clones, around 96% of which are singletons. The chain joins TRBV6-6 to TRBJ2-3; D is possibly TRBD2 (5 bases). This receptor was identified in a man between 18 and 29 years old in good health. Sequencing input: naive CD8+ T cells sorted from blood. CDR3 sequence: CASRAADTQYF. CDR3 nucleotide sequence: TGTGCCAGCAGAGCGGCGGATACGCAGTATTTT.